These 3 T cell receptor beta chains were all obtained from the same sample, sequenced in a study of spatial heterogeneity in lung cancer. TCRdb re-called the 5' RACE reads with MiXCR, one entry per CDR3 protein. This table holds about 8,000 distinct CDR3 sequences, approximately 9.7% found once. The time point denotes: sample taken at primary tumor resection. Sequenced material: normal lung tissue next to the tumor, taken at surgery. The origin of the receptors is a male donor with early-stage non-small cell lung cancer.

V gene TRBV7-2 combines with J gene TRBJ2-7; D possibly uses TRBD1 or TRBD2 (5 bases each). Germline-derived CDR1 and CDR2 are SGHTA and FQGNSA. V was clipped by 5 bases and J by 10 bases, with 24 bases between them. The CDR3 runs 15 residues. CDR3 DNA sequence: TGTGCCAGCAGCGATAAGACCGGGGCCTACTATGACCAGTACTTC. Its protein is CASSDKTGAYYDQYF.

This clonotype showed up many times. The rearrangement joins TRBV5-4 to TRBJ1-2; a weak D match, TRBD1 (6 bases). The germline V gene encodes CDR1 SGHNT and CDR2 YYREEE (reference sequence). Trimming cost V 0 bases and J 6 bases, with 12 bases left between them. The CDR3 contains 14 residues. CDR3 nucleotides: TGTGCCAGCAGCTTGGTTCAGGGGATCGATGGCTACACCTTC. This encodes CASSLVQGIDGYTF.

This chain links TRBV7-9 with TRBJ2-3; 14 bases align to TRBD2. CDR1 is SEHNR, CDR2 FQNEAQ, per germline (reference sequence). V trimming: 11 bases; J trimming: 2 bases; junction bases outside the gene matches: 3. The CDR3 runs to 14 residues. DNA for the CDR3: TGTGCCGGGGGACTAGCGGGAGACACAGATACGCAGTATTTT. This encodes CAGGLAGDTDTQYF.